These 29 T cell receptor beta chains originate from one sample sequenced in a study of monozygotic twins with inflammatory bowel disease. No DNA is given; TCRdb re-called the 5' RACE reads and lists each CDR3 protein once. This sample contains some 440,000 distinct CDR3 sequences. Sample: blood. These receptors all stem from a human donor with ulcerative colitis or Crohn's disease, or a healthy co-twin of an affected twin (not recorded which).

The chain couples TRBV29-1 to TRBJ2-7; TCRdb returns TRBD1, unconfirmable since there is no DNA. The CDR3 length is 11 residues. Germline V lookup: CDR1 SQVTM, CDR2 ANQGSEA. CDR3 sequence: CSVAGTYEQYF.

This chain uses TRBV12-3 or TRBV12-4 with TRBJ2-1; TCRdb proposes TRBD2, but this gene call is untestable without DNA. The CDR3 loop spans 15 amino acids. CDR3 protein: CASSLRAGADNEQFF.

The chain uses TRBV19 and TRBJ1-5; TCRdb's assignment of TRBD1 cannot be checked, as there is no DNA. Germline V gives CDR1 LNHDA, CDR2 SQIVND (reference sequence). The CDR3 length is 16 residues. CDR3 protein: CASSTRDRGLDQPQHF.

The rearrangement uses TRBV28 and TRBJ1-2; checking the TCRdb D call of TRBD1 is not possible without DNA. There are 14 residues in the CDR3. Germline CDR1 reads MDHEN; CDR2 reads SYDVKM. CDR3 in amino acids: CASSLDPTGSGYTF.

V is TRBV10-3 and J is TRBJ1-2. The germline V gene encodes CDR1 ENHRY and CDR2 SYGVKD. This CDR3 comprises 12 residues. This CDR3 is CAINPGALGYTF.

J is TRBJ1-2 and V is TRBV5-4; the D call from TCRdb, TRBD1, cannot be confirmed without DNA. This CDR3 contains 14 residues. Germline-derived CDR1 and CDR2 are SGHNT and YYREEE (reference sequence). The CDR3 is CASSVDRGNYGYTF.

The CDR3 here is CASSQEAGGYCEQYF. The chain couples TRBV4-2 to TRBJ2-7; no DNA is available, so the TRBD2 call from TCRdb remains unchecked. The CDR3 sequence is 15 residues long. The germline gives CDR1 LGHNA, CDR2 YNFKEQ.

The rearrangement uses TRBV4-1 and TRBJ1-4. CDR1 MGHRA and CDR2 YSYEKL come from the germline V gene. This CDR3 comprises 15 residues. Here the CDR3 reads CASSPSASSREKLFF.

The chain uses TRBV12-3 or TRBV12-4 and TRBJ2-2; as DNA is missing, the TRBD1 call by TCRdb cannot be tested. CDR3 size: 16 residues. CDR3 amino acids: CASSFLSGANTGELFF.

This chain connects TRBV20-1 to TRBJ2-1; TCRdb reports TRBD1, a call that lacks DNA to check it against. Looked up from germline, CDR1 is DFQATT and CDR2 is SNEGSKA (reference sequence). The CDR3 has 14 amino acids. This CDR3 is CSALGAIRENEQFF.

V gene TRBV20-1 combines with J gene TRBJ2-3; with no DNA, the TCRdb D assignment of TRBD1 cannot be verified. The CDR3 sequence is 11 residues long. The germline V gene encodes CDR1 DFQATT and CDR2 SNEGSKA (reference sequence). The CDR3 region is CSATRRDTQYF.

V and J are TRBV10-3 and TRBJ2-1; with no DNA, the TCRdb D assignment of TRBD2 cannot be verified. This CDR3 is built from 15 residues. Germline CDR1 reads ENHRY; CDR2 reads SYGVKD. The CDR3: CAISEQRLSYNEQFF.

The chain has TRBV12-3 or TRBV12-4 and TRBJ2-5; TCRdb selects TRBD1, and the lack of DNA leaves this call unchecked. This CDR3 spans 14 amino acids. CDR3 residues: CASSFRAGWETQYF.

The chain links TRBV5-1 to TRBJ2-1. In germline, CDR1 is SGHRS, CDR2 YFSETQ. The CDR3 runs to 12 residues. This CDR3 reads CASTSTLNEQFF.

This chain uses TRBV4-2 with TRBJ2-2; TCRdb lists TRBD1, though no DNA is available to test this call. The germline CDR1 and CDR2 sequences are LGHNA and YNFKEQ. This CDR3 contains 15 residues. The CDR3 sequence is CASSQRQGNTGELFF.

The genes are TRBV25-1 and TRBJ1-3. CDR1 and CDR2 (germline): MGHDK, SYGVNS. CDR3 length: 17 residues. This CDR3 is CASSESGIRTSGNTIYF.

The chain is built from TRBV6-1 and TRBJ2-7; TCRdb calls TRBD2, which cannot be checked without DNA. The CDR3 spans 15 residues. Germline V CDR1 and CDR2: MNHNS, SASEGT. The CDR3 reads CASSHPGLATYEQYF.

The chain combines TRBV20-1 with TRBJ2-5; TCRdb gives TRBD1 as the D gene, but with no DNA this cannot be confirmed. CDR1 DFQATT and CDR2 SNEGSKA come from the germline V gene (reference sequence). This CDR3 is built from 14 residues. Here the CDR3 reads CSAQTGGGIETQYF.

The rearrangement uses TRBV20-1 and TRBJ1-1; TCRdb gives TRBD1 as the D gene, but with no DNA this cannot be confirmed. Per germline, CDR1 DFQATT and CDR2 SNEGSKA (reference sequence). The CDR3 runs to 14 residues. CDR3 amino acids: CSARASTGDTEAFF.

The gene calls are TRBV2 and TRBJ2-3; lacking DNA, the TRBD2 call made by TCRdb goes unchecked. The CDR3 runs to 18 residues. Germline V gene data show CDR1 as SNHLY and CDR2 as FYNNEI. Here the CDR3 reads CASSRWTSGGLSTDTQYF.

The chain couples TRBV2 to TRBJ1-2; with no DNA, the TCRdb D assignment of TRBD1 cannot be verified. The CDR3 spans 12 residues. In germline, CDR1 is SNHLY, CDR2 FYNNEI. CDR3 protein: CANRTDSYGYTF.

The chain's CDR3 is CASSSGSNSGANVLTF. The chain is built from TRBV5-6 and TRBJ2-6. Per the germline V gene, CDR1 is SGHDT and CDR2 is YYEEEE. The CDR3 runs 16 residues.

The chain recombines TRBV10-3 with TRBJ1-2; the D gene TCRdb calls, TRBD1, cannot be checked with no DNA. The germline CDR1 and CDR2 sequences are ENHRY and SYGVKD. The CDR3 runs to 15 residues. The CDR3 loop is CAHRSADSPNYGYTF.

The CDR3 sequence: CASTTPWGYEQYF. The genes are TRBV6-2 or TRBV6-3 and TRBJ2-7; the TCRdb D gene call, TRBD1, has no DNA to confirm it. The CDR3 is 13 residues long. Germline V gives CDR1 MNHEY, CDR2 SVGEGT.

The CDR3 region is CATSRDMTSREQYF. The chain couples TRBV15 to TRBJ2-7; TCRdb's D gene call, TRBD2, goes unchecked for lack of DNA. Germline V gives CDR1 LNHNV, CDR2 YYDKDF (reference sequence). CDR3 length: 14 amino acids.

The chain has TRBV19 and TRBJ2-6; TCRdb calls TRBD1, which cannot be checked without DNA. Germline CDR1 LNHDA, CDR2 SQIVND (reference sequence). The length of the CDR3 is 19 residues. CDR3 amino acids: CASSTQGGAPRSGANVLTF.

The J gene is TRBJ2-7, the V gene TRBV20-1; TCRdb's D call of TRBD1 is untestable without DNA. The CDR3 loop spans 14 amino acids. CDR1 and CDR2 (germline): DFQATT, SNEGSKA (reference sequence). The CDR3 region is CSAPGVDSTYEQYF.

CDR3 protein: CASSYGREGPFNEQFF. The V gene is TRBV6-2 or TRBV6-3, the J gene TRBJ2-1; with no DNA, the TCRdb D assignment of TRBD1 cannot be verified. This CDR3 comprises 16 residues. Germline values: CDR1 MNHEY, CDR2 SVGEGT.

V usage is TRBV5-1 and J usage is TRBJ2-5. The germline gives CDR1 SGHRS, CDR2 YFSETQ. The CDR3 consists of 14 residues. CDR3: CASSLGIVQETQYF.